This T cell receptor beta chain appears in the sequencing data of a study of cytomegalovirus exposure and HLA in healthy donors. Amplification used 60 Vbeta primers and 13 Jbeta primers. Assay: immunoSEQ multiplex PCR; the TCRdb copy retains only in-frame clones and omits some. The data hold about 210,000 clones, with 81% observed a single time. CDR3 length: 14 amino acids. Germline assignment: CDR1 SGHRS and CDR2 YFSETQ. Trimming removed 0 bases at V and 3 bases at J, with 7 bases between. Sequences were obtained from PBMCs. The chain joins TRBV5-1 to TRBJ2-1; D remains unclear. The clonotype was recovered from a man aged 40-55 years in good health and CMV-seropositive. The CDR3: CASSLGQVYNEQFF. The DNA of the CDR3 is TGCGCCAGCAGCTTGGGTCAGGTCTACAATGAGCAGTTCTTC.